What follows are 21 T cell receptor beta chains derived from one specimen sequenced in a study of shared clonotypes between healthy human individuals (dated by TCRdb to between 2020 and 2021). Receptor amplification or capture employed the immunoSEQ multiplex PCR assay. TCRdb took this table from immuneACCESS and kept in-frame rearrangements with V and J called. Such tables lack part of the clones; where checked against another copy, unresolved V genes explain under half of the gap, and the rest is unexplained. In this sample the table shows roughly 2.5 million clones, approximately 90% of which occur a single time. Over 0.12% of the sample is taken by the ten largest. Material for sequencing was naive CD4+ T cells sorted from blood. What this sample's cell subset or site label stands for: CD45RA+ positively selected. These receptors were obtained from a man between 18 and 35 years old in good health.

For the CDR3, the DNA is TGTGCCAGAAGCTTGGAACCGGGACAGGAAGATCAGCCCCAGCATTTT. Translating gives CARSLEPGQEDQPQHF. The chain joins TRBV5-3 to TRBJ1-5, with 8 bases lining up with TRBD1. TRBV5-3 is flagged as an ORF with uncertain function. V was pared by 0 bases and J by 5 bases, with 7 bases of the junction left unmatched. This CDR3 is 16 amino acids long.

This chain links TRBV5-1 with TRBJ1-2; TRBD1 matches at 8 bases. The CDR3 runs 13 residues. Unmatched junction bases numbered 4, after V lost 3 bases and J lost 6 bases. Germline loops: CDR1 SGHRS, CDR2 YFSETQ. The DNA of the CDR3 is TGCGCCAGCAGCTCCAGACAGGGGAATGGCTACACCTTC. Encoded protein: CASSSRQGNGYTF.

In its sample, this clone was seen once. V gene TRBV19 combines with J gene TRBJ2-7; TRBD1 agrees at 11 bases. This CDR3 comprises 16 residues. With 8 bases clipped from V and 1 base from J, the junction kept 10 bases outside the gene matches. Per germline, CDR1 LNHDA and CDR2 SQIVND (reference sequence). CDR3 nucleotides: TGTGCCAGTCGAAGCCTCGGACAGGGGGCTTCCTACGAGCAGTACTTC. It codes for CASRSLGQGASYEQYF.

The chain is built from TRBV25-1 and TRBJ1-4, with 7 positions matching TRBD1. The CDR3 spans 16 residues. CDR1 MGHDK and CDR2 SYGVNS come from the germline V gene. V was clipped by 1 base and J by 5 bases; unmatched bases: 7. The CDR3 nucleotides are TGTGCCAGCAGTGAATTGGGGTCGACAGGGAATGAAAAACTGTTTTTT. Residues: CASSELGSTGNEKLFF.

Note on this clone: This same CDR3 is encoded by further DNA sequences in the sample. The genes are TRBV4-3 and TRBJ2-3; maybe TRBD1 (6 bases). The CDR3 contains 14 residues. Trimming shortened V by 1 base and J by 5 bases, and 10 bases separated the two germline ends. Germline lookup yields CDR1 LGHNA and CDR2 YSLEER. In DNA, the CDR3 is TGCGCCAGCAGCCAAGGGGCAGGGGAAGATACGCAGTATTTT. It translates to CASSQGAGEDTQYF.

The chain uses TRBV29-1 and TRBJ1-5; maybe TRBD1 (6 bases). The CDR3 sequence is 12 residues long. Trimming pared 4 bases from V and 4 bases from J, leaving 8 bases between. Germline CDR1 is SQVTM and CDR2 is ANQGSEA. The CDR3: CSVAGANQPQHF. CDR3 coding DNA: TGCAGCGTTGCAGGGGCAAATCAGCCCCAGCATTTT.

V usage is TRBV6-5 and J usage is TRBJ2-4, with 8 bases lining up with TRBD1. This CDR3 has 15 residues. Germline values: CDR1 MNHEY, CDR2 SVGAGI. After removal of 0 bases from V and 9 bases from J, the junction contained 7 bases not matched to a gene. As DNA, the CDR3 is TGTGCCAGCAGTTACTCCGACAGGGGTGGGGGCATTCAGTACTTC. Translated: CASSYSDRGGGIQYF.

This chain uses TRBV11-2 with TRBJ2-7; D ambiguous. The CDR3 extends over 14 amino acids. The germline gives CDR1 SGHAT, CDR2 FQNNGV. V lost 0 bases, J lost 1 base, and 7 bases lay in between. The CDR3 spells CASSLDRQSYEQYF. Here the CDR3 DNA reads TGTGCCAGCAGCTTAGATAGGCAGTCCTACGAGCAGTACTTC. The entire variable domain, with the rest obtained from reference TRBV11-2 and TRBJ2-7, is as follows: EAGVAQSPRYKIIEKRQSVAFWCNPISGHATLYWYQQILGQGPKLLIQFQNNGVVDDSQLPKDRFSAERLKGVDSTLKIQPAKLEDSAVYLCASSLDRQSYEQYFGPGTRLTVT.

The CDR3 nucleotides read TGTGCCTGGAGTGTAGGACCACTATACAATGAGCAGTTCTTC. The encoded protein is CAWSVGPLYNEQFF. V gene TRBV30 combines with J gene TRBJ2-1; no reliable D call. Germline values: CDR1 GTSNPN, CDR2 SVGIG (reference sequence). The CDR3 has 14 residues. The ends were cut back, 0 bases at V and 4 bases at J, with 10 bases in the middle.

V usage is TRBV11-2 and J usage is TRBJ1-4; D remains unclear. V lost 1 base, J lost 0 bases, and 9 bases lay in between. The germline CDR1 and CDR2 sequences are SGHAT and FQNNGV. This CDR3 spans 16 amino acids. Written as DNA, the CDR3 is TGTGCCAGCAGCTTAGCGCGTTCAGCAACTAATGAAAAACTGTTTTTT. Translation: CASSLARSATNEKLFF.

As for this clone: Additional DNA sequences in this sample encode the identical CDR3. The rearrangement uses TRBV30 and TRBJ2-5, with 8 positions matching TRBD1. Germline CDR1 reads GTSNPN; CDR2 reads SVGIG (reference sequence). The CDR3 covers 14 residues. J gave up 1 base and V 3 bases, and 4 bases lay outside the gene matches. The CDR3 loop reads CAWSRTGLQETQYF. Here the CDR3 DNA reads TGTGCCTGGAGCCGGACAGGGCTCCAAGAGACCCAGTACTTC.

On this clone itself: The same CDR3 also results from other DNA sequences found in this sample. J is TRBJ2-2 and V is TRBV6-4; TRBD1 matches 11 bases. CDR1 and CDR2 from the germline V gene are MRHNA and SNTAGT. J lost 5 bases, V lost 6 bases, and 5 bases had no gene match. There are 15 residues in the CDR3. CDR3: CASSAGTGGTGELFF. DNA of the CDR3: TGTGCCAGCAGCGCCGGGACAGGGGGGACCGGGGAGCTGTTTTTT.

The chain joins TRBV5-4 to TRBJ1-2, with D perhaps matching TRBD1 (5 bases). V lost 3 bases and J 2 bases, leaving 17 bases between the germline ends. This CDR3 has 16 amino acids. CDR1 and CDR2 from the germline V gene are SGHNT and YYREEE (reference sequence). The CDR3 region has the DNA TGTGCCAGCAGCTATCTCGGGGGAGGGAACAACTATGGCTACACCTTC. It encodes CASSYLGGGNNYGYTF.

The V gene is TRBV5-1, the J gene TRBJ1-2; possible D gene TRBD1, 6 bases. CDR1 is SGHRS, CDR2 YFSETQ, per germline. The CDR3 has 13 residues. Trimming removed 4 bases from V and 8 bases from J, with 15 bases in between. This CDR3 reads CASSPGQTFGYTF. CDR3 bases: TGCGCCAGCAGCCCCGGACAGACTTTCGGCTACACCTTC.

As regards this clone: The same CDR3 can be traced to other DNA sequences in this sample. The chain recombines TRBV9 with TRBJ1-2; 7 bases line up with TRBD1. V lost 0 bases, J lost 0 bases, and 2 bases stayed unmatched. Germline V gene sequence: CDR1 SGDLS, CDR2 YYNGEE. The CDR3 is 15 residues long. The CDR3 here is CASSVGQGANYGYTF. In DNA form, the CDR3 reads TGTGCCAGCAGCGTAGGACAGGGTGCTAACTATGGCTACACCTTC.

The chain couples TRBV18 to TRBJ1-6, with D possibly matching TRBD1 (5 bases). The CDR3 is 17 amino acids. The germline V gene has CDR1 KGHSH and CDR2 LQKENI. V was cut by 3 bases and J by 7 bases, with 19 bases left in between. For the CDR3, the DNA is TGTGCCAGCTCACCGCGCGAGGATCAGGGACGGAATTCACCCCTCCACTTT. It codes for CASSPREDQGRNSPLHF.

V usage is TRBV6-5 and J usage is TRBJ2-7; 7 bases fit TRBD1. CDR3 length equals 14 residues. Trimming removed 5 bases from V and 4 bases from J; junction bases left unmatched: 8. Germline lookup yields CDR1 MNHEY and CDR2 SVGAGI. The CDR3 reads CASSRQGPSYEQYF. As DNA, the CDR3 is TGTGCCAGCAGTCGACAGGGACCCTCATACGAGCAGTACTTC.

This clone was seen just once. The J gene is TRBJ1-3, the V gene TRBV6-6; 8 bases are shared with TRBD1. Germline assignment: CDR1 MNHNY and CDR2 SVGAGI (reference sequence). CDR3 size: 16 residues. Germline trimming cut 5 bases from V and 4 bases from J; bases unmatched to any gene: 10. The CDR3 sequence is CASSRYPGGSGNTIYF. DNA for the CDR3: TGTGCCAGCAGTCGATATCCAGGGGGCTCGGGAAACACCATATATTTT.

This sequence joins TRBV5-1 and TRBJ2-3, with 9 bases matching TRBD2. Germline V gives CDR1 SGHRS, CDR2 YFSETQ. This CDR3 has 15 amino acids. V was pared by 6 bases and J by 5 bases, with 10 bases of the junction left unmatched. This CDR3 is CASTLAQTSGDTQYF. CDR3 DNA: TGCGCCAGCACTTTAGCCCAGACTAGCGGAGATACGCAGTATTTT.

The table lists this clone with a count of one. J is TRBJ1-2 and V is TRBV5-1, with unresolved D. CDR3 length equals 15 residues. Germline-derived CDR1 and CDR2 are SGHRS and YFSETQ. Trimming removed 0 bases at V and 0 bases at J, with 9 bases between. The CDR3 sequence: CASSLESLANYGYTF. DNA for the CDR3: TGCGCCAGCAGCTTGGAATCACTAGCTAACTATGGCTACACCTTC.

Regarding this clone: At the DNA level, this CDR3 is encoded by other sequences in the same sample as well. The gene calls are TRBV19 and TRBJ1-5; TRBD1 aligns across 7 bases. With 6 bases clipped from V and 1 base from J, the junction kept 6 bases outside the gene matches. Germline lookup yields CDR1 LNHDA and CDR2 SQIVND (reference sequence). The CDR3 extends over 15 amino acids. CDR3 sequence (DNA): TGTGCCAGTAGGACCACAGGGGTGAGCAATCAGCCCCAGCATTTT. Its translation is CASRTTGVSNQPQHF.